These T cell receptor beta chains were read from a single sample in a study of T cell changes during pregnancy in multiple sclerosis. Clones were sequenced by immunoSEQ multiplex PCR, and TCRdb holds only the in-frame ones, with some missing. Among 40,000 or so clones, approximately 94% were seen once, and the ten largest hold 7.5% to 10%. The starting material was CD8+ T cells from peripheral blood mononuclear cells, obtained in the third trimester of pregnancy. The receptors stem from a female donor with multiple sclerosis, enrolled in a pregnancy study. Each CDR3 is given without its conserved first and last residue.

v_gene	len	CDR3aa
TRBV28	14	ASTSRQGAFYNEQF
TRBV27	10	ASSGPSNEQF
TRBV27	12	ASSRGGVTYEQY
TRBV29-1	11	SVHGTGGETQY
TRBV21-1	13	ASSSRDRVVDGYT
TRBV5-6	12	ASSSGGGGTEAF
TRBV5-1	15	ASSLADLGEVEETQY
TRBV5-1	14	ASSLPTQGVTGELF
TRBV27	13	ASSLHTAGGSEQY
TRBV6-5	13	ASSYVAASTDTQY
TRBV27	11	ASSSGVNTEAF
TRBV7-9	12	ASSRPGLPETQY
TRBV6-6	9	ASTPGGEQY
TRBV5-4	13	ASSFSGTGEGEQY
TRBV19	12	ASSLGAVTGELF
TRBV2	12	ASSSAPEWNEQF
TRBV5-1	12	ASSTGFVTDTQY
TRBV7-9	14	ASSLPVAGGVLEQY
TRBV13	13	ASSWAVGTSYEQY
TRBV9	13	ASSGLDAPYNEQF
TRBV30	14	AWSQSLRGLYNEQF
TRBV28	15	ASSLAIFPGQTYEQY
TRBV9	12	ASSARGPGTEAF
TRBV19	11	ASSMGQGYEQY
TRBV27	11	ASSPRVLDGYT
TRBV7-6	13	ASSVGTGEGSEQF
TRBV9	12	ASSPLAGTDTQY
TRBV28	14	ASSFLTSLGMETQY
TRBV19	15	ASAFFGGSMSNQPQH
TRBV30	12	AWTLSGSNNEQF
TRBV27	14	ASSLVLAANTGELF
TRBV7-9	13	ASSALSSGANVLT
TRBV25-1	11	ASSLGENQPQH
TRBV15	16	ATSRIQDRGGTNEKLF
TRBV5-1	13	ASSWRTGEYYEQY
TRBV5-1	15	ASSLVRDDFPLYEQY
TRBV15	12	ATSRDPGGGELF
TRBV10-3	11	AINPGGDYGYT
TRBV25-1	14	ASSELRDPEKYEQY
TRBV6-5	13	ASSPDKDFFYEQY
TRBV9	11	ASSPRTLETQY
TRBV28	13	ASSWTGGDNQPQH
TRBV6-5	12	ASSYSGGNTEAF
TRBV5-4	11	ASSYRGEGEQY
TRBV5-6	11	ASSDDGDNEQF
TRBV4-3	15	ASSQDRDLGNYYEQY
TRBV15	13	ATSRDRKGATEAF
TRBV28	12	ASSFRASGNTIY
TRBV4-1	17	ASSQVGGAGGRGQETQY
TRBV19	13	ASTPSGSSTGELF
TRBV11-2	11	ASSLGRGTEAF
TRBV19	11	ASSTSSGSEQY
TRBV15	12	ATSDWNNFYEQY
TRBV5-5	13	ASSLITGGRYEQY
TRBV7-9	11	ASSLGTVEKLF
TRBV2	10	ASMGSGFEQY
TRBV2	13	ASRAAGGLADTQY
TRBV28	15	ASSFASSGRSVNEQF
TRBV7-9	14	ASSFSEGVVDRKQY
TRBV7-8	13	ASSGRDSSNQPQH